This is a list of T cell receptor beta chains from one sample in a study of control samples from healthy donors and cancer patients. The method was immunoSEQ multiplex PCR; TCRdb's version includes in-frame clones alone and lacks a portion of them. The sample holds about 75,000 clones, around 94% seen once. Sequencing was performed on blood. All receptors derive from a woman in her 40s in good health. Each CDR3 is given with its conserved first and last residue. The D gene is left open where the match is weak. Clone size is shown for a subset of rows, as once, few, many or a class of expanded clone.

15 . . TRBJ2-1 TRBV27 CASSLQSVPYNEQFF TGTGCCAGCAGTTTACAGTCCGTACCCTACAATGAGCAGTTCTTC
13 . . TRBJ2-1 TRBV5-1 CASSLEGSAEQFF TGCGCCAGCAGCTTGGAGGGATCGGCTGAGCAGTTCTTC
15 . TRBD2 TRBJ2-1 TRBV6-5 CASSLRLAGVNEQFF TGTGCCAGCAGCCTACGACTAGCGGGAGTTAATGAGCAGTTCTTC
15 . TRBD1 TRBJ1-1 TRBV6-5 CASSSGRTGGTEAFF TGTGCCAGCAGTTCCGGGCGGACAGGGGGAACTGAAGCTTTCTTT
13 once . TRBJ2-7 TRBV6-2/TRBV6-3 CASSYVGSYEQYF TGTGCCAGCAGTTACGTAGGATCCTACGAGCAGTACTTC
13 . TRBD1 TRBJ1-4 TRBV7-6 CASSWDSSEKLFF TGTGCCAGCAGCTGGGACAGCTCTGAGAAACTGTTTTTT
12 . . TRBJ1-2 TRBV2 CASRNDGHGYTF TGTGCCAGCAGGAACGACGGGCATGGCTACACCTTC
16 few . TRBJ1-3 TRBV6-5 CASSYSYSGAGNTIYF TGTGCCAGCAGTTACTCGTATTCGGGTGCCGGAAACACCATATATTTT
16 . TRBD1 TRBJ1-2 TRBV5-1 CASSLEGQGISYGYTF TGCGCCAGCAGCTTGGAAGGACAGGGGATAAGCTATGGCTACACCTTC
15 . . TRBJ1-5 TRBV6-2/TRBV6-3 CASSPQGASNQPQHF TGTGCCAGCAGTCCACAGGGAGCCAGCAATCAGCCCCAGCATTTT
14 . . TRBJ2-5 TRBV2 CASSVHREKETQYF TGTGCCAGCAGTGTTCACAGGGAAAAAGAGACCCAGTACTTC
14 . . TRBJ1-2 TRBV6-2/TRBV6-3 CASSYSNDPLGYTF TGTGCCAGCAGTTACTCGAACGACCCGCTCGGCTACACCTTC
13 . . TRBJ2-7 TRBV7-9 CASSLMGNDEQYF TGTGCCAGCAGCTTGATGGGGAACGACGAGCAGTACTTC
15 . . TRBJ1-5 TRBV19 CASRASSTGLQPQHF TGTGCCAGTAGGGCCTCGTCTACAGGGCTTCAGCCCCAGCATTTT
15 once . TRBJ2-5 TRBV2 CASSDRLGGGETQYF TGTGCCAGCAGCGACCGTCTGGGAGGAGGGGAGACCCAGTACTTC
16 once TRBD2 TRBJ2-5 TRBV5-1 CASSLGAGGPGETQYF TGCGCCAGCAGCCTCGGAGCGGGGGGGCCTGGGGAGACCCAGTACTTC
17 . . TRBJ1-1 TRBV18 CASSPRGVGRENTEAFF TGTGCCAGCTCACCTCGGGGCGTGGGCAGGGAGAACACTGAAGCTTTCTTT
16 . . TRBJ1-5 TRBV19 CASSPLDRGSNQPQHF TGTGCCAGTAGCCCACTTGACCGAGGGAGCAATCAGCCCCAGCATTTT
15 . TRBD2 TRBJ2-1 TRBV6-5 CASSYRLAGNSEQFF TGTGCCAGCAGTTACCGACTAGCGGGAAACAGTGAGCAGTTCTTC
13 . . TRBJ2-1 TRBV9 CASSHDIVNEQFF TGTGCCAGTTCCCACGACATAGTGAATGAGCAGTTCTTC
12 few . TRBJ1-2 TRBV9 CASSRPVNGYTF TGTGCCAGCAGCCGACCCGTTAATGGCTACACCTTC
14 . TRBD1 TRBJ1-4 TRBV5-1 CASKIQGANEKLFF TGCGCCAGCAAAATACAGGGGGCAAATGAAAAACTGTTTTTT
14 . . TRBJ2-7 TRBV5-1 CASSGGDSDYEQYF TGCGCCAGCAGCGGAGGGGACAGCGACTACGAGCAGTACTTC
14 . TRBD1 TRBJ1-1 TRBV19 CASSTGTENTEAFF TGTGCCAGTAGTACCGGGACAGAGAACACTGAAGCTTTCTTT
14 . . TRBJ2-7 TRBV27 CASSSSQMGYEQYF TGTGCCAGCAGTTCTAGCCAGATGGGCTACGAGCAGTACTTC
12 . . TRBJ2-3 TRBV29-1 CSVHPGADTQYF TGCAGCGTACACCCAGGGGCAGATACGCAGTATTTT
15 . . TRBJ1-1 TRBV4-2 CASSQGGMGTTEAFF TGTGCCAGCAGCCAAGGGGGGATGGGGACCACTGAAGCTTTCTTT
18 . TRBD2 TRBJ2-1 TRBV29-1 CSVGTRLAGGLGDNEQFF TGCAGCGTTGGGACAAGACTAGCGGGAGGGCTAGGAGACAATGAGCAGTTCTTC
15 . . TRBJ1-5 TRBV7-9 CASSLGNGGLQPQHF TGTGCCAGCAGCTTAGGGAATGGGGGTCTTCAGCCCCAGCATTTT
13 . . TRBJ1-1 TRBV2 CASTGTLNTEAFF TGTGCCAGCACCGGGACATTGAACACTGAAGCTTTCTTT
13 . . TRBJ2-1 TRBV10-1 CASSESRVHEQFF TGCGCCAGCAGTGAGTCAAGGGTCCATGAGCAGTTCTTC
16 . TRBD2 TRBJ2-1 TRBV2 CASSKTLAGASNEQFF TGTGCCAGCAGTAAGACCCTAGCGGGAGCCAGCAATGAGCAGTTCTTC
17 . . TRBJ2-7 TRBV15 CATSSPHRDLRIYEQYF TGTGCCACCAGCTCGCCCCACCGGGACTTGCGAATCTACGAGCAGTACTTC
16 . . TRBJ2-3 TRBV6-5 CASSYSGRSTTDTQYF TGTGCCAGCAGTTACTCGGGGCGGAGCACCACAGATACGCAGTATTTT
14 . . TRBJ2-7 TRBV25-1 CASRGGLSSYEQYF TGTGCCAGCAGAGGAGGCTTGAGCTCCTACGAGCAGTACTTC
14 . . TRBJ1-2 TRBV2 CASSERSDGDGYTF TGTGCCAGCAGTGAAAGGTCGGACGGTGATGGCTACACCTTC
17 . . TRBJ2-2 TRBV5-8 CASSLVLGQWNTGELFF TGTGCCAGCAGCTTGGTCTTAGGACAGTGGAACACCGGGGAGCTGTTTTTT
15 . . TRBJ1-1 TRBV5-4 CASGYRDSSVTEAFF TGTGCCAGCGGGTACAGGGACTCCAGTGTCACTGAAGCTTTCTTT
15 few . TRBJ1-5 TRBV6-5 CASGGGGGSNQPQHF TGTGCCAGCGGGGGTGGGGGGGGGAGCAATCAGCCCCAGCATTTT
17 . TRBD2 TRBJ2-1 TRBV24-1 CATSEGAGTSGRYEQFF TGTGCCACCAGTGAGGGAGCCGGGACTAGCGGGAGGTATGAGCAGTTCTTC